This T cell receptor beta chain was sequenced during a study of CD8+ T cells in alopecia areata. This CDR3 spans 13 amino acids. The trim removed 0 bases at V and 10 bases at J, leaving 2 bases unmatched. The V gene's germline CDR1 is GTSNPN and CDR2 SVGIG (reference sequence). Sequencing templates came from extracted RNA that was reverse transcribed into cDNA. Repertoires were generated with immunoSEQ multiplex PCR, while TCRdb's copy carries only in-frame clones and drops some. Counted here are 150,000 or so clones, about 46% occurring once; the ten biggest clones make up 18%. V and J are TRBV30 and TRBJ2-1, with 11 bases fitting TRBD2. Source: CD8+ T cells sorted from blood, taken at week 0. The clonotype originates from a human donor with alopecia areata. The CDR3 DNA reads TGTGCCTGGAGTGTAACTAGCGGGGGAGAGCAGTTCTTC. Amino acid sequence: CAWSVTSGGEQFF.